The T cell receptor (beta chain) under discussion was sequenced for a study of human T cells and chemical hapten exposure. TCRdb independently ran MiXCR on the RACE reads; one entry per CDR3 protein. The profile shows roughly 120,000 distinct CDR3 sequences, 9% to 13% of them singletons. At least ten counts were recorded for this clonotype. The time point is: patch test 1, 2 weeks after DPC sensitization. Documented treatment: therapeutic diphenylcyclopropenone sensitization with weekly scalp DPC. Germline CDR1 reads SQVTM; CDR2 reads ANQGSEA. Trimming stripped 4 bases from V and 4 bases from J, with 16 bases between. The CDR3 consists of 14 residues.

The sample consisted of whole blood, taken in connection with sensitization to the hapten diphenylcyclopropenone (DPC). The receptor comes from a woman aged 50 to 60 with alopecia areata. Some clones in this sample may be carry-over from other donors' samples. This sequence joins TRBV29-1 and TRBJ1-2; D unclear. The CDR3 spells CSVVMAPDPYGYTF. The CDR3 DNA reads as TGCAGCGTTGTAATGGCGCCGGACCCCTATGGCTACACCTTC.